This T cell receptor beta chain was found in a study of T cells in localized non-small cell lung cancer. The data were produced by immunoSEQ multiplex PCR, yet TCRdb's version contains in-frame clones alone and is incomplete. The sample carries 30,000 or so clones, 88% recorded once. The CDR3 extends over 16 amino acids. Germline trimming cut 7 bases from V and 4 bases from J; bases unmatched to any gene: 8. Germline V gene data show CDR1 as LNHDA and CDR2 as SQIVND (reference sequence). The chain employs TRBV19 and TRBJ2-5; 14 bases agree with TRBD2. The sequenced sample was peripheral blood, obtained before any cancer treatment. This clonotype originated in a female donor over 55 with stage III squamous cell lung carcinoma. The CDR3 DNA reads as TGTGCCAGTACCACGACTAGCGGGAGGGCCGGAGAGACCCAGTACTTC. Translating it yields CASTTTSGRAGETQYF.